The sequence of this T cell receptor (beta chain) was determined in a study of technical replicates of blood from several donors. Only in-frame clones appear in the TCRdb table, and some are missing; sequencing was by immunoSEQ multiplex PCR. The profile shows about 13,000 clones, approximately 83% of them singletons. Trimming left V 4 bases short and J 5 bases short, with 14 bases between. The germline gives CDR1 MNHEY, CDR2 SMNVEV (reference sequence). The CDR3 length is 15 residues. The sequence was collected from a human donor in good health. Input material: PBMCs. V is TRBV27 and J is TRBJ2-2, with D maybe TRBD1 (6 bases). The CDR3: CASSSGLQGTGELFF. The CDR3, as DNA: TGTGCCAGCAGTTCGGGATTACAGGGAACCGGGGAGCTGTTTTTT.